Below are 5 T cell receptor beta chains sequenced from a single sample in a study of molecular identifiers for immune sequencing clone quantification. MiXCR, applied by TCRdb to the PCR reads, yields one record per CDR3 protein. The sample shows around 470,000 distinct CDR3 sequences, about 22% of them seen only once. Sequencing was performed on naive CD8+ T cells from blood, with Jurkat cell RNA spiked in. This sample's subset: FACS-sorted CD8+CD4-CCR7+CD45RA+ naive T cells. The receptor source for this set is a human donor in good health. Some libraries in this study had Jurkat cell RNA spiked in.

V gene TRBV27 combines with J gene TRBJ2-3; no definite D call. V lost 5 bases to trimming and J lost 5 bases, with 14 bases between them. The length of the CDR3 is 14 residues. The V gene's germline CDR1 is MNHEY and CDR2 SMNVEV (reference sequence). CDR3 amino acids: CASSAMTLGDTQYF. The CDR3 DNA reads as TGTGCCAGCAGTGCTATGACACTTGGAGATACGCAGTATTTT.

Turning to this clonotype: No conserved phenylalanine or tryptophan is present at the end of the CDR3, so a read error is the likely explanation. This chain connects TRBV20-1 to TRBJ2-3; tentative D call: TRBD2 (7 bases). Germline V gene sequence: CDR1 DFQATT, CDR2 SNEGSKA (reference sequence). The CDR3 covers 14 residues. With 4 bases removed from V and 2 bases from J, the gap between germline ends came to 13 bases. CDR3 in amino acids: CSAIAGANTDTQYY. The CDR3 DNA sequence: TGCAGTGCTATTGCGGGGGCAAACACAGATACGCAGTATTAT.

This clonotype occurred a few times. The chain uses TRBV5-4 and TRBJ2-3, with 7 bases identical to TRBD2. With V trimmed by 4 bases and J by 4 bases, 9 bases remained unmatched. This CDR3 has 15 residues. Germline values: CDR1 SGHNT, CDR2 YYREEE (reference sequence). CDR3 sequence (DNA): TGTGCCAGCAGCGACCAGCGGGATCTACCAGATACGCAGTATTTT. Translated: CASSDQRDLPDTQYF. The variable domain in full, completed from reference TRBV5-4 and TRBJ2-3, reads ETGVTQSPTHLIKTRGQQVTLRCSSQSGHNTVSWYQQALGQGPQFIFQYYREEENGRGNFPPRFSGLQFPNYSSELNVNALELDDSALYLCASSDQRDLPDTQYFGPGTRLTVL.

This clonotype was counted at least ten times. The V gene is TRBV28, the J gene TRBJ2-7; 7 nucleotides line up with TRBD2. V lost 5 bases and J lost 6; bases outside the gene matches: 13. Germline values: CDR1 MDHEN, CDR2 SYDVKM. The CDR3 has 15 amino acids. The CDR3 sequence is CASSLGGTTPLEQYF. The CDR3 region has the DNA TGTGCCAGCAGTCTGGGCGGGACTACTCCGCTCGAGCAGTACTTC.

In its sample, this clonotype was seen many times. The V and J genes are TRBV30 and TRBJ1-2, with D perhaps TRBD1 (5 bases). The CDR3 length is 12 residues. In germline, CDR1 is GTSNPN, CDR2 SVGIG (reference sequence). V lost 6 bases and J 4 bases, leaving 12 bases between the germline ends. This chain's CDR3 is CACEDRFYGYTF. The CDR3 DNA reads TGTGCCTGCGAAGACAGATTCTATGGCTACACCTTC.